Presented here are 22 T cell receptor beta chains from one specimen sequenced in a study of beta chain features in type 1 diabetes. Broader study findings: Type 1 diabetes patients had moderately but significantly shorter TCRB CDR3s in all four CD4+ subsets.

The sequenced template was cDNA made from the entire isolated RNA. Assay used: immunoSEQ multiplex PCR; TCRdb lists only in-frame clones, some missing. Seen here are 600,000 to 700,000 clones, around 15% observed once, and the top ten hold 0.022%. These TCRs are of unknown antigen specificity. Sample: naive CD4+ T cells from blood. These receptors originate from a man between 18 and 29 years old with type 1 diabetes.

The chain carries TRBV6-5 and TRBJ1-2; D gene ambiguous. Trimming took off 4 bases at V and 3 bases at J, with 12 bases between the two ends. The germline CDR1 and CDR2 sequences are MNHEY and SVGAGI. The CDR3 loop spans 14 amino acids. This chain's CDR3 is CASSLDRTDYGYTF. Written as DNA, the CDR3 is TGTGCCAGCAGTTTGGACCGGACGGACTATGGCTACACCTTC.

The chain couples TRBV7-6 to TRBJ2-3, with D perhaps matching TRBD1 (5 bases). The V end was cut by 8 bases, the J end by 3 bases, with 15 bases between. This CDR3 comprises 14 residues. Germline V gives CDR1 SGHVS, CDR2 FNYEAQ. The CDR3 DNA reads as TGTGCCAGCCGGTTAGGGTCAGGGACAGATACGCAGTATTTT. It yields the protein CASRLGSGTDTQYF.

This chain joins TRBV30 and TRBJ2-3; D perhaps matches TRBD2 (6 bases). Germline CDR1 GTSNPN, CDR2 SVGIG (reference sequence). Trimming pared 2 bases from V and 3 bases from J, leaving 9 bases between. This CDR3 contains 13 residues. CDR3 in amino acids: CAWSLAGTDTQYF. CDR3 DNA: TGTGCCTGGAGTCTGGCGGGGACAGATACGCAGTATTTT.

This clone was seen more than once but under ten times. The chain joins TRBV7-9 to TRBJ2-7; TRBD2 aligns across 7 bases. V lost 7 bases to trimming and J lost 3 bases; unmatched junction nucleotides: 9. In germline, CDR1 is SEHNR, CDR2 FQNEAQ (reference sequence). CDR3 length equals 14 residues. Here the CDR3 DNA reads TGTGCCAGCACCTCCTCGGGGGGAAGCTACGAGCAGTACTTC. This translates into CASTSSGGSYEQYF.

The rearrangement links TRBV28 to TRBJ2-7; either TRBD1 or TRBD2 may fit D (5 bases each). V lost 6 bases to trimming and J lost 1 base, with 19 bases between them. The CDR3 sequence is 16 residues long. Germline V gene data show CDR1 as MDHEN and CDR2 as SYDVKM. The CDR3 is CASSQLPGTASYEQYF. The DNA for the CDR3 is TGTGCCAGCAGCCAATTACCCGGGACCGCGTCCTACGAGCAGTACTTC.

The chain has TRBV28 and TRBJ1-1; D ambiguous. The V end was cut by 10 bases, the J end by 7 bases, with 19 bases between. The CDR3 has 13 amino acids. Germline CDR1 is MDHEN and CDR2 is SYDVKM. CDR3 region: CAITGEALYEAFF. As DNA, the CDR3 is TGTGCCATAACCGGGGAGGCCCTTTATGAAGCTTTCTTT.

This clone was recorded a few times. This chain connects TRBV7-9 to TRBJ1-2; D is unclear. The CDR3 extends over 14 amino acids. The V gene lost 4 bases and the J gene lost 4 bases, with 13 bases spanning the gap. Germline CDR1 SEHNR, CDR2 FQNEAQ (reference sequence). The CDR3 spells CASSSQEESYGYTF. Here the CDR3 DNA reads TGTGCCAGCAGCTCGCAGGAAGAGAGCTATGGCTACACCTTC. The variable domain in full, with the rest retrieved from reference TRBV7-9 and TRBJ1-2, is DTGVSQNPRHKITKRGQNVTFRCDPISEHNRLYWYRQTLGQGPEFLTYFQNEAQLEKSRLLSDRFSAERPKGSFSTLEIQRTEQGDSAMYLCASSSQEESYGYTFGSGTRLTVV.

This clone was seen only a few times. The genes are TRBV10-3 and TRBJ2-5, with D tentatively TRBD1 (5 bases). Trimming left V 7 bases short and J 5 bases short, with 14 bases between. This CDR3 spans 13 amino acids. Germline-derived CDR1 and CDR2 are ENHRY and SYGVKD. This CDR3 reads CAINSGWTETQYF. The CDR3 DNA follows: TGTGCCATCAATTCAGGGTGGACGGAGACCCAGTACTTC.

In its sample, this clone was seen a few times. This chain links TRBV14 with TRBJ2-5; D not certain. The CDR3 contains 13 residues. CDR1 is SGHDN, CDR2 FVKESK, per germline. V was cut by 4 bases and J by 5 bases, with 11 bases left in between. The CDR3 region is CASSPRARETQYF. CDR3 coding DNA: TGTGCCAGCAGCCCCCGGGCGAGGGAGACCCAGTACTTC.

Of note for this clone: One end of the junction does not line up with germline, which may come from a read error. This chain connects TRBV5-4 to TRBJ2-3, with 8 bases aligning to TRBD2. The CDR3 loop spans 16 amino acids. Germline V CDR1 and CDR2: SGHNT, YYREEE (reference sequence). The CDR3 region is CASTLAGGTGTDTQYF. CDR3 bases: TGTGCCAGCACCTTGGCGGGGGGAACAGGCACAGATACGCAGTATTTT.

A word on this clone: Other DNA sequences in the same sample also yield this CDR3. The chain carries TRBV7-2 and TRBJ1-2, with 8 bases aligning to TRBD1. The CDR3 has 14 residues. The germline CDR1 and CDR2 sequences are SGHTA and FQGNSA. The trim removed 5 bases at V and 3 bases at J, leaving 5 bases unmatched. Written as DNA, the CDR3 is TGTGCCAGCAGCCCAGGACAGGGTTACTATGGCTACACCTTC. Translated, it gives CASSPGQGYYGYTF.

This clone has just a few counts. The V and J genes are TRBV29-1 and TRBJ2-7; D is uncertain. The CDR3 totals 12 residues. Looked up from germline, CDR1 is SQVTM and CDR2 is ANQGSEA. V gave up 4 bases and J gave up 5 bases, with 12 bases separating them. The CDR3 region has the DNA TGCAGCGTTGGAACACCCGGTGACGAGCAGTACTTC. Its protein product is CSVGTPGDEQYF.

The J gene is TRBJ1-1, the V gene TRBV2, with 8 bases that match TRBD1. The CDR3 runs 13 residues. Per germline, CDR1 SNHLY and CDR2 FYNNEI. The V gene end was trimmed by 9 bases and the J gene end by 4 bases; junction bases not matched to a gene: 7. The CDR3 region is CARQGAPGTEAFF. The CDR3 region has the DNA TGTGCCAGGCAGGGGGCGCCGGGCACTGAAGCTTTCTTT.

This clone was counted a few times. Other DNA sequences in the same sample also yield this CDR3. The chain combines TRBV28 with TRBJ2-7; D gene ambiguous. The CDR3 runs 11 residues. Per germline, CDR1 MDHEN and CDR2 SYDVKM. V lost 4 bases to trimming and J lost 2 bases, with 3 bases between them. The chain's CDR3 is CASSSPYEQYF. The CDR3 DNA reads as TGTGCCAGCAGTTCCCCCTACGAGCAGTACTTC.

The genes are TRBV9 and TRBJ2-1, with D possibly TRBD1 on 6 matching bases. Trimming stripped 3 bases from V and 9 bases from J, with 10 bases between. The germline CDR1 and CDR2 sequences are SGDLS and YYNGEE. CDR3 length: 12 residues. DNA of the CDR3: TGTGCCAGCAGCGCACAGGGTATTGAGCAGTTCTTC. Residues: CASSAQGIEQFF. The full variable domain, rest sourced from reference TRBV9 and TRBJ2-1, is DSGVTQTPKHLITATGQRVTLRCSPRSGDLSVYWYQQSLDQGLQFLIQYYNGEERAKGNILERFSAQQFPDLHSELNLSSLELGDSALYFCASSAQGIEQFFGPGTRLTVL.

Comment on this clone: This CDR3 is also generated by other DNA sequences in the sample. V gene TRBV28 combines with J gene TRBJ2-2; D unclear. CDR3 length equals 13 residues. Germline V CDR1 and CDR2: MDHEN, SYDVKM. The germline V and J ends were trimmed by 6 bases and 0 bases, with 5 bases remaining between them. The CDR3 region has the DNA TGTGCCAGCAGCCCTACGAACACCGGGGAGCTGTTTTTT. It encodes CASSPTNTGELFF.

This clone was seen a handful of times. This chain joins TRBV29-1 and TRBJ1-2; D gene unclear. The CDR3 is 13 amino acids. The V and J ends lost 2 bases and 2 bases respectively, with 9 bases between them. CDR1 is SQVTM, CDR2 ANQGSEA, per germline. The CDR3 loop is CSVETPGNYGYTF. DNA of the CDR3: TGCAGCGTTGAAACTCCTGGGAACTATGGCTACACCTTC. The full variable domain, rest sourced from reference TRBV29-1 and TRBJ1-2, is SAVISQKPSRDICQRGTSLTIQCQVDSQVTMMFWYRQQPGQSLTLIATANQGSEATYESGFVIDKFPISRPNLTFSTLTVSNMSPEDSSIYLCSVETPGNYGYTFGSGTRLTVV.

This clone was detected only once. The chain combines TRBV2 with TRBJ1-1; TRBD1 matches 8 bases. The CDR3 length is 14 residues. V lost 6 bases and J lost 0; bases outside the gene matches: 3. The germline CDR1 and CDR2 sequences are SNHLY and FYNNEI. The CDR3, as DNA: TGTGCCAGCAGAGGGGACAGGATGAACACTGAAGCTTTCTTT. Its protein product is CASRGDRMNTEAFF.

A few counts support this clone. CDR3 sequence: CASSYGGTDSYEQYF. The CDR3, as DNA: TGTGCCAGCAGTTACGGGGGTACAGATTCCTACGAGCAGTACTTC. This rearrangement joins TRBV6-5 to TRBJ2-7; the D gene could be TRBD1 or TRBD2 (5 bases each). The germline gives CDR1 MNHEY, CDR2 SVGAGI. Trimming removed 2 bases from V and 1 base from J, with 12 bases in between. This CDR3 has 15 residues.

This clone appeared a few times. The chain joins TRBV6-1 to TRBJ1-2; 7 nucleotides agree with TRBD1. There are 15 residues in the CDR3. The junction had 12 bases not matched to a gene; V was cut back by 4 bases and J by 7 bases. Germline CDR1 MNHNS, CDR2 SASEGT. The CDR3 coding sequence is TGTGCCAGCAGTGCCACCCGACAGGGAGGCTCTGGCTACACCTTC. It specifies CASSATRQGGSGYTF.

The CDR3 sequence: CASSVTYEQYF. The CDR3 DNA follows: TGTGCCAGCAGCGTAACCTACGAGCAGTACTTC. This chain joins TRBV11-3 and TRBJ2-7; no clear D. CDR3 length: 11 residues. With 5 bases removed from V and 2 bases from J, the gap between germline ends came to 4 bases. The germline gives CDR1 SGHNT, CDR2 YENEEA.

The rearrangement uses TRBV29-1 and TRBJ1-2; no clear D gene. V was pared by 5 bases and J by 1 base, with 14 bases between. This CDR3 has 14 residues. Per germline, CDR1 SQVTM and CDR2 ANQGSEA. As DNA, the CDR3 is TGCAGCGTTTCCCTGACGTCGGATAACTATGGCTACACCTTC. It encodes CSVSLTSDNYGYTF.